This entry describes one T cell receptor (beta chain). Its antigen is unidentified. V lost 0 bases to trimming and J lost 3 bases, with 14 bases between them. Germline values: CDR1 KGHSH, CDR2 LQKENI. CDR3 length: 16 amino acids. Libraries were prepared by immunoSEQ multiplex PCR; TCRdb keeps only in-frame clonotypes and omits some of them. Counted here are fewer than 110,000 clones, 89% occurring once; the ten biggest clones make up about 7%. This sample is drawn from a study of T cell responses to AZD1222 COVID-19 vaccine. Regarding the study as a whole: Just a handful of people given AZD1222 tested seropositive at baseline. Among vaccine-associated CD4 TCRs, coverage spanned spike, with dominance at 160-218 and 743-854. Most donors were white British, females outnumbered males, and clonal diversity was possibly underestimated. Repertoire sampling happened only post peak T cell response.

The rearrangement links TRBV18 to TRBJ2-5; a possible D gene is TRBD1 (5 bases). The receptor was isolated from an adult in good health. The source material was peripheral blood, sampled on day 0 of AZD1222 vaccination. CDR3 DNA sequence: TGTGCCAGCTCACCACCGGGCAGGGCGGACAAAGAGACCCAGTACTTC. It translates to CASSPPGRADKETQYF.